Presented here are 6 T cell receptor beta chains from one specimen sequenced in a study of technical replicates of blood from a few donors. TCRdb's table, derived via immunoSEQ multiplex PCR, lists solely in-frame clones and lacks some. The sample gives roughly 72,000 clones, 96% of which show up once; roughly 0.35% is in the top ten. What was sequenced was T cells isolated from PBMCs. The origin of the receptors is a human donor in good health.

The V gene is TRBV27, the J gene TRBJ2-2, with 8 bases lining up with TRBD2. The junction had 10 bases not matched to a gene; V was cut back by 6 bases and J by 7 bases. CDR1 and CDR2 from the germline V gene are MNHEY and SMNVEV (reference sequence). The CDR3 extends over 15 amino acids. The CDR3 sequence is CASSRPGLAGGELFF. DNA of the CDR3: TGTGCCAGCAGCCGCCCCGGACTAGCCGGCGGGGAGCTGTTTTTT.

This chain connects TRBV2 to TRBJ2-7, with no clear D. Trimming removed 0 bases at V and 9 bases at J, with 3 bases between. CDR1 SNHLY and CDR2 FYNNEI come from the germline V gene. CDR3 size: 10 residues. The DNA of the CDR3 is TGTGCCAGCAGTGAAGCCGGGCAGTACTTC. It yields the protein CASSEAGQYF.

The V call is TRBV6-6, the J call TRBJ1-5; a possible D gene is TRBD1 (6 bases). Trimming removed 6 bases from V and 5 bases from J, with 20 bases in between. Germline assignment: CDR1 MNHNY and CDR2 SVGAGI (reference sequence). The CDR3 spans 16 residues. Written as DNA, the CDR3 is TGTGCCAGCAGCCAGACCCCCGAGACAGGCTATCAGCCCCAGCATTTT. It specifies CASSQTPETGYQPQHF.

This clone came up once. This chain uses TRBV6-6 with TRBJ1-1; the D is unclear. The germline gives CDR1 MNHNY, CDR2 SVGAGI (reference sequence). Between the trimmed V and J ends, which lost 7 bases and 1 base, there was a span of 4 bases. The CDR3 contains 11 residues. This chain's CDR3 is CASKQNTEAFF. CDR3 in DNA: TGTGCCAGCAAGCAGAACACTGAAGCTTTCTTT.

The rearrangement links TRBV6-1 to TRBJ2-5; D perhaps matches TRBD1 (7 bases). The germline CDR1 and CDR2 sequences are MNHNS and SASEGT. V lost 4 bases and J 5 bases, leaving 17 bases between the germline ends. The length of the CDR3 is 15 residues. CDR3 sequence (DNA): TGTGCCAGCAGTGCTACGACAGGGCGGGACGAGACCCAGTACTTC. Its protein product is CASSATTGRDETQYF.

This chain joins TRBV11-3 and TRBJ1-3; the D is unclear. From germline, CDR1 is SGHNT and CDR2 YENEEA. Trimming shortened V by 2 bases and J by 0 bases, and 8 bases separated the two germline ends. The CDR3 has 15 amino acids. The CDR3 loop reads CASSLQAVSGNTIYF. The DNA for the CDR3 is TGTGCCAGCAGCTTACAAGCCGTCTCTGGAAACACCATATATTTT.